This TCR beta chain was sequenced for a study of tumor and adjacent non-tumor tissue in lung cancer. Whole-study context: Aged about 31 to 76 years, patients included 10 men and about 5 women with stage I to III disease.

Study results and caveats: Tumor tissue had significantly higher TCR diversity than normal lung.

Three rounds of nested PCR, following a modified ARM-PCR protocol, produced the TCRbeta library. TCRdb re-called the multiplex PCR reads through MiXCR, storing one row per CDR3 protein. The sample carries more than 75,000 distinct CDR3 sequences, less than 75% recorded once. A word on this clonotype: Its target is not known. The conserved phenylalanine or tryptophan normally closing the CDR3 is absent here, so this likely arose from a read error.

The template was RNA from unsorted bulk tissue. CDR3 length: 16 residues. Trimming removed 8 bases from V and 1 base from J, with 17 bases in between. The TCR was taken from a woman in her 70s with non-small cell lung cancer. The sequencing sample was made of lung tumor tissue. The V call is TRBV12-3 or TRBV12-4, the J call TRBJ2-2, with D unclear. CDR3: CASRRAYTRNTGELFY. The CDR3 DNA is TGTGCCAGCCGAAGGGCGTACACAAGGAACACCGGGGAGCTGTTTTAT.